These T cell receptor beta chains were read from a single sample in a study of identical twins. MiXCR was run by TCRdb on the 5' RACE reads, yielding one entry per CDR3 protein. The table shows hundreds of thousands of distinct CDR3 sequences, with 6.1% occurring only once. The material sequenced was naive T cells sorted from blood. The receptor set was obtained from a man younger than 35 in good health. Each CDR3 is given with its conserved first and last residue. A D gene is named only where the DNA matches it firmly. Expanded clones get a size class; other rows say once, few or many, or leave the size out.

j_gene,abundance,d_gene,v_gene,CDR3nt,CDR3aa
TRBJ2-1,many,.,TRBV21-1,TGTGCCAGCAGCCTAGTCCCGAGGGAGCAGTTCTTC,CASSLVPREQFF
TRBJ2-2,many,.,TRBV5-6,TGTGCCAGCACTCCGCGGGCGATCGGGGAGCTGTTTTTT,CASTPRAIGELFF
TRBJ2-4,many,TRBD1,TRBV5-1,TGCGCCAGCAGCACAGCGACAGGGGGCCGTAACATTCAGTACTTC,CASSTATGGRNIQYF
TRBJ2-1,many,TRBD2,TRBV6-2/TRBV6-3,TGTGCCAGCACAAGGCTAGCGGGAGCCGAGCAGTTCTTC,CASTRLAGAEQFF
TRBJ2-1,many,.,TRBV27,TGTGCCAGCAGTCCCTCAGCCGACAATGAGCAGTTCTTC,CASSPSADNEQFF
TRBJ2-2,many,.,TRBV27,TGTGCCAGCAGTTTACGGGGAACTGGGACCGGGGAGCTGTTTTTT,CASSLRGTGTGELFF
TRBJ2-5,few,TRBD2,TRBV14,TGTGCCACCAGACTAGCGGGAGGAGAGACCCAGTACTTC,CATRLAGGETQYF
TRBJ2-2,.,.,TRBV4-2,TGTGCCAGCAGCCAAGAACCTCTACAGGCCGGGGAGCTGTTTTTT,CASSQEPLQAGELFF
TRBJ1-2,.,.,TRBV29-1,TGCAGCGTCTACGATACAGGGCGTCTAAACTATGGCTACACCTTC,CSVYDTGRLNYGYTF
TRBJ2-7,many,.,TRBV6-5,TGTGCCAGCAGTTACGAGCCGTCCGGGTCGTTTGACGAGCAGTACTTC,CASSYEPSGSFDEQYF
TRBJ2-3,many,.,TRBV5-1,TGCGCCAGCAGCCCACACCAGGGCGTGATTAATACGCAGTATTTT,CASSPHQGVINTQYF
TRBJ1-1,many,TRBD1,TRBV29-1,TGCAGCGTTGATGCCGGACAGGGGGCGGAATGGGCTGAAGCTTTCTTT,CSVDAGQGAEWAEAFF
TRBJ2-1,many,.,TRBV12-3/TRBV12-4,TGTGCCAGCAGTTTCTACGAGGGGAATGAGCAGTTCTTC,CASSFYEGNEQFF
TRBJ2-2,many,TRBD1,TRBV12-3/TRBV12-4,TGTGCCAGCAGTCCGAGTCGACAGGGCGTGGGCACCGGGGAGCTGTTTTTT,CASSPSRQGVGTGELFF
TRBJ1-4,many,.,TRBV29-1,TGCAGCGTTCGCATAGAAAAACTGTTTTTT,CSVRIEKLFF
TRBJ1-1,many,.,TRBV25-1,TGTGCCAGCGGGGACGGGAACACTGAAGCTTTCTTT,CASGDGNTEAFF
TRBJ2-1,many,TRBD2,TRBV6-1,TGTGCCAGCAAAGGGACTAGCGGGACTAAGAATGAGCAGTTCTTC,CASKGTSGTKNEQFF
TRBJ2-7,.,TRBD2,TRBV3-1,TGTGCCAGCAGCCAGCGCGGGAGTGCACCTTCCCAACTGCAGTACTTC,CASSQRGSAPSQLQYF
TRBJ1-1,many,TRBD1,TRBV29-1,TGCAGCGTCGGGACAGGGGGGCCGAACACTGAAGCTTTCTTT,CSVGTGGPNTEAFF
TRBJ2-3,few,TRBD2,TRBV7-9,TGTGCCAGCAGCGCGCCTCCTAGCGGGAGTACAGATACGCAGTATTTT,CASSAPPSGSTDTQYF
TRBJ2-3,many,.,TRBV7-2,TGTGCCAGCAGCTCCGGGGTCCCTGGAACAGATACGCAGTATTTT,CASSSGVPGTDTQYF
TRBJ2-3,.,TRBD1,TRBV29-1,TGCAGCGACCACAGGGGGCTTACGCAGTATTTT,CSDHRGLTQYF
TRBJ2-1,few,.,TRBV3-1,TGTGCCAGCAGCCTTTTAGCGGTTAGCTCCTACAATGAGCAGTTCTTC,CASSLLAVSSYNEQFF
TRBJ2-1,many,TRBD1,TRBV13,TGTGCCAGCAGCCCAGGGGGCTTAGCCTACAATGAGCAGTTCTTC,CASSPGGLAYNEQFF
TRBJ2-1,.,.,TRBV28,TGTGCCAGCAGTTTAGGTGCCAGGGGGGTAGATGAGCAGTTCTTC,CASSLGARGVDEQFF
TRBJ2-1,many,.,TRBV10-3,TGTGCCATCAGGGGGGGAGCGGTCGACAATGAGCAGTTCTTC,CAIRGGAVDNEQFF
TRBJ2-3,few,TRBD1,TRBV15,TGTGCCACCGGAACGATGGGGACAGAGCAGTATTTT,CATGTMGTEQYF
TRBJ2-1,.,.,TRBV4-2,TGTGCCAGCAGCCCAAGGGCCCGGGGTGGGGACTACAATGAGCAGTTCTTC,CASSPRARGGDYNEQFF
TRBJ2-3,many,TRBD1,TRBV24-1,TGTGCCACCAGTGATGTCGCCCCTGGGACAGGGGCTCTCACAGATACGCAGTATTTT,CATSDVAPGTGALTDTQYF
TRBJ2-5,.,.,TRBV7-8,TGTGCCAGCAGCTTAGAATGGACGTCCCAAGAGACCCAGTACTTC,CASSLEWTSQETQYF
TRBJ2-1,many,TRBD2,TRBV5-4,TGTGCCAGCAGCGCGGCTAGCGGGAGTTCCTACAATGAGCAGTTCTTC,CASSAASGSSYNEQFF
TRBJ2-7,few,TRBD1,TRBV29-1,TGCAGCGTTGCCGTACAGGGGGCGTCCTACGAGCAGTACTTC,CSVAVQGASYEQYF
TRBJ1-2,.,TRBD1,TRBV28,TGTGCCAGCAGAGGGGACAGCCGATATGGCTACACCTTC,CASRGDSRYGYTF
TRBJ2-7,many,.,TRBV28,TGTGCCAGCACCGGGGTGGACTCCTACGAGCAGTACTTC,CASTGVDSYEQYF
TRBJ1-1,many,.,TRBV4-2,TGTGCCAGCAGCCAAGATCAGGTCAGAGTGAACACTGAAGCTTTCTTT,CASSQDQVRVNTEAFF
TRBJ2-1,many,.,TRBV20-1,TGCAGTGCTAGAGACCTCGACCATGAGCAGTTCTTC,CSARDLDHEQFF
TRBJ2-3,.,.,TRBV6-5,TGTGCCAGCAGTTACTCGGAGGGCACAGATACGCAGTATTTT,CASSYSEGTDTQYF
TRBJ2-5,many,TRBD1,TRBV20-1,TGCAGTGCTCTCCGGACAGGGAGGGAGACCCAGTACTTC,CSALRTGRETQYF
TRBJ2-7,many,.,TRBV4-3,TGCGCCAGCAGCCAAGATGGAAACGAGCAGTACTTC,CASSQDGNEQYF
TRBJ2-2,few,.,TRBV10-3,TGTGCCATCCTGGAGGGCGGGGAGCTGTTTTTT,CAILEGGELFF
TRBJ2-3,.,TRBD2,TRBV24-1,TGTGCCACCAGTGATCCCGGGACTAGCATCTACACAGATACGCAGTATTTT,CATSDPGTSIYTDTQYF
TRBJ2-7,.,.,TRBV9,TGTGCCAGCAGCCCCCGACTAGATAGCTACGAGCAGTACTTC,CASSPRLDSYEQYF
TRBJ2-7,.,TRBD2,TRBV18,TGTGCCAGCTCATTTTTAGCGGGAGAAGTAAACGAGCAGTACTTC,CASSFLAGEVNEQYF
TRBJ2-2,.,TRBD1,TRBV20-1,TGCAGTGCTACCAGGGGGGGGGAGCTGTTTTTT,CSATRGGELFF
TRBJ2-7,many,TRBD1,TRBV27,TGTGCCAGCAGTAGGGGACAGGGGTCCTACGAGCAGTACTTC,CASSRGQGSYEQYF
TRBJ2-7,.,.,TRBV14,TGTGCCAGCAGCCTCCGGGACGGAGTCTACGAGCAGTACTTC,CASSLRDGVYEQYF
TRBJ2-5,.,TRBD2,TRBV12-3/TRBV12-4,TGTGCCAGCAGAAGACTAGCGGGAGGAGGCGAGACCCAGTACTTC,CASRRLAGGGETQYF
TRBJ2-4,few,TRBD2,TRBV20-1,TGCAGTGCAATCAGAGCGGGACTAGCCAAAAACATTCAGTACTTC,CSAIRAGLAKNIQYF
TRBJ2-5,many,.,TRBV20-1,TGCAGTGTCCGAGACTACCAGTACCAAGAGACCCAGTACTTC,CSVRDYQYQETQYF
TRBJ1-5,.,.,TRBV6-6,TGTGCCAGCGGGGTACAGCCCCAGCATTTT,CASGVQPQHF
TRBJ1-1,many,TRBD1,TRBV12-3/TRBV12-4,TGTGCCAGCACCCTCGACAGGGCTCAGGCTTTCTTT,CASTLDRAQAFF
TRBJ2-1,many,.,TRBV29-1,TGCAGCGTCACTCCGAACAATGAGCAGTTCTTC,CSVTPNNEQFF
TRBJ2-1,few,.,TRBV7-2,TGTGCCAGCAGCTTAGCGGGCAGGGTGGAAAACCCAGACAATGAGCAGTTCTTC,CASSLAGRVENPDNEQFF
TRBJ2-2,.,.,TRBV7-9,TGTGCCAGCGCCGACGCAGAGGGCACCGGGGAGCTGTTTTTT,CASADAEGTGELFF